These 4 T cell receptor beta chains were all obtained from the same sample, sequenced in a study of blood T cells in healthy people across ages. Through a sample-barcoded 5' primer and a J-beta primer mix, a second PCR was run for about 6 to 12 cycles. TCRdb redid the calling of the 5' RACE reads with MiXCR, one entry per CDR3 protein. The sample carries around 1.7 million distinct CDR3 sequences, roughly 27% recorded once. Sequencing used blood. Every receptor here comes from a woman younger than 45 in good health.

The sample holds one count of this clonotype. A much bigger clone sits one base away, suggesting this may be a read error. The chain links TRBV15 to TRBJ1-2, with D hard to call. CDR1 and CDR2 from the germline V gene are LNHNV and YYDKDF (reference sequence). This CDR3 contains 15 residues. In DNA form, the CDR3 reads TGTGCCACCAGCAGAGATCGCCCGGGCCACTATGGCTGCACCTTC. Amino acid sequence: CATSRDRPGHYGCTF.

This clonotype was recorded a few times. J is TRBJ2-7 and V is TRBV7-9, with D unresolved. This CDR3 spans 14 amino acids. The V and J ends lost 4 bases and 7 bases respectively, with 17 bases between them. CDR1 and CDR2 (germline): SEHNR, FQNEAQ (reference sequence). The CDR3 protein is CASSSSDLPPEQYF. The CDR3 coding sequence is TGTGCCAGCAGCTCGTCCGACCTGCCCCCGGAGCAGTACTTC.

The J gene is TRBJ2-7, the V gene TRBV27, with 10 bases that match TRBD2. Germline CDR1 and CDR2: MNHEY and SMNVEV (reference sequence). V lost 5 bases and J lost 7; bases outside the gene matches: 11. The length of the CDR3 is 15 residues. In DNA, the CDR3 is TGTGCCAGCAGTCTCACGAGCGGGAGGGACGATGAGCAGTACTTC. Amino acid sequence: CASSLTSGRDDEQYF.

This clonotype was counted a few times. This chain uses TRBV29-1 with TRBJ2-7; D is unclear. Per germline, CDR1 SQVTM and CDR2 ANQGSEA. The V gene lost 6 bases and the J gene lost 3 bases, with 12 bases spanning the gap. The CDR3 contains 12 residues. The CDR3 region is CSVVTEVYEQYF. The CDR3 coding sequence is TGCAGCGTGGTGACTGAGGTCTACGAGCAGTACTTC.